A single sample is the source of the 5 T cell receptor beta chains below, sequenced in a study of cytomegalovirus exposure and HLA in healthy donors. The PCR used 60 Vbeta and 13 Jbeta primers. Assay used: immunoSEQ multiplex PCR; TCRdb lists only in-frame clones, some missing. The repertoire holds about 69,000 clones, with 75% to 80% as singletons. Material: PBMCs. The receptors shown here come from a man between 18 and 29 years old in good health and CMV-seronegative.

The rearrangement links TRBV15 to TRBJ1-5; D uncertain. Per germline, CDR1 LNHNV and CDR2 YYDKDF (reference sequence). Trimming cost V 0 bases and J 4 bases, with 10 bases left between them. This CDR3 is built from 15 residues. The CDR3 coding sequence is TGTGCCACCAGCAGAGACCCAGCGCGGAATCAGCCCCAGCATTTT. Translating gives CATSRDPARNQPQHF.

This chain links TRBV7-3 with TRBJ1-4, with unresolved D. The length of the CDR3 is 18 residues. With 5 bases removed from V and 4 bases from J, the gap between germline ends came to 23 bases. Per germline, CDR1 SGHTA and CDR2 FQGTGA. In DNA form, the CDR3 reads TGTGCCAGCAGCCCGCCCATCTGGAGGGTACAGATTAATGAAAAACTGTTTTTT. Its protein product is CASSPPIWRVQINEKLFF.

This clone was found a few times. The chain links TRBV5-1 to TRBJ1-5, with TRBD1 matching over 7 bases. The CDR3 is 16 amino acids. The germline V gene encodes CDR1 SGHRS and CDR2 YFSETQ. Trimming removed 3 bases from V and 3 bases from J; junction bases left unmatched: 9. The CDR3 loop reads CASSSHPGQHNQPQHF. CDR3 bases: TGCGCCAGCAGCTCCCACCCGGGACAGCACAATCAGCCCCAGCATTTT. Combining the CDR3 with reference TRBV5-1 and TRBJ1-5 gives the whole variable domain KAGVTQTPRYLIKTRGQQVTLSCSPISGHRSVSWYQQTPGQGLQFLFEYFSETQRNKGNFPGRFSGRQFSNSRSEMNVSTLELGDSALYLCASSSHPGQHNQPQHFGDGTRLSIL.

The CDR3: CASSIDRQGGYGYTF. CDR3 DNA sequence: TGTGCCAGTAGTATCGACCGCCAGGGTGGGTATGGCTACACCTTC. The chain uses TRBV19 and TRBJ1-2; TRBD1 is a possible D gene (5 bases). Germline V gives CDR1 LNHDA, CDR2 SQIVND (reference sequence). V lost 3 bases and J lost 5, with 16 bases in between. CDR3 length: 15 residues. Filled out from reference TRBV19 and TRBJ1-2, the complete variable domain reads DGGITQSPKYLFRKEGQNVTLSCEQNLNHDAMYWYRQDPGQGLRLIYYSQIVNDFQKGDIAEGYSVSREKKESFPLTVTSAQKNPTAFYLCASSIDRQGGYGYTFGSGTRLTVV.

This clone was detected a few times. The chain couples TRBV30 to TRBJ1-3, with D unresolved. There are 13 residues in the CDR3. Germline V gene lookup returns CDR1 GTSNPN and CDR2 SVGIG (reference sequence). Trimming took 4 bases from V and 4 from J, leaving 11 bases between them. CDR3 bases: TGTGCCTGGAAACGGGGTTCGGGAAACACCATATATTTT. This codes for CAWKRGSGNTIYF.